The following is a T cell receptor (beta chain) sequence with its context. Its antigen is unidentified. The sample belongs to a study of beta chain features in type 1 diabetes. Sequenced material consisted of expressed TCRB transcripts (all of the isolated RNA was reverse transcribed). Clones were read by immunoSEQ multiplex PCR, and TCRdb kept only the in-frame ones, dropping some. The sample comprises approximately 120,000 clones, under 40% of which are singletons, and 0.065% rests with the top ten. The CDR3 sequence is 15 residues long. Germline assignment: CDR1 SGHRS and CDR2 YFSETQ. V was shortened by 4 bases and J by 1 base, with 12 bases between the two germline ends. Regarding the study as a whole: Shorter templates may be favored by PCR, equally so in patients and controls. A moderate, significant TCRB CDR3 shortening appeared in type 1 diabetes across four CD4+ subsets.

Cell sorting via CD45RO/CCR7/CD25/CD127/CD95/CD27 was performed to obtain CD4+ naive, central memory, regulatory and stem cell-like memory cells. The chain recombines TRBV5-1 with TRBJ2-1; possibly TRBD1 for D (5 bases). What was sequenced was stem cell memory CD4+ T cells from blood. The receptor comes from a woman aged 18-35 years in good health. This CDR3 is CASSRGPLSYNEQFF. The CDR3, as DNA: TGCGCCAGCAGCAGGGGCCCTCTATCCTACAATGAGCAGTTCTTC. Variable domain in full (rest from reference TRBV5-1 and TRBJ2-1): KAGVTQTPRYLIKTRGQQVTLSCSPISGHRSVSWYQQTPGQGLQFLFEYFSETQRNKGNFPGRFSGRQFSNSRSEMNVSTLELGDSALYLCASSRGPLSYNEQFFGPGTRLTVL.